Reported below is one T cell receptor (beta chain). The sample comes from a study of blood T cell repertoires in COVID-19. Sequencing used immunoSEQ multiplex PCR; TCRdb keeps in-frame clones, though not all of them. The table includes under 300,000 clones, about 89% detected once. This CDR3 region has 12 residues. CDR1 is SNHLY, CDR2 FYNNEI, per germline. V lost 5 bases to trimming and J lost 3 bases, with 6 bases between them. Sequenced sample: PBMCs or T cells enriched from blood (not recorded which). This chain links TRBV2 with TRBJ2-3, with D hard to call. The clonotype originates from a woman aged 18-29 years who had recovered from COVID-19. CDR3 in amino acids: CASSFSTDTQYF. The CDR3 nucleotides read TGTGCCAGCAGTTTTTCAACAGATACGCAGTATTTT.